This T cell receptor beta chain was retrieved from a study of T cell responses to AZD1222 COVID-19 vaccine. The table came from immunoSEQ multiplex PCR; TCRdb's copy has only in-frame clones and leaves some out. In the table there are under 60,000 clones, about 86% of which are singletons. Study findings and constraints: Mapped onto spike, vaccine-associated CD4 TCRs spanned it and were dominant at 160-218 and 743-854.

This clone was seen a single time. Its antigen is unidentified. Per germline, CDR1 SGHDT and CDR2 YYEEEE. V was clipped by 1 base and J by 5 bases; unmatched bases: 9. The CDR3 totals 16 residues. This chain links TRBV5-6 with TRBJ2-5, with 9 bases that match TRBD2. The sequenced sample was peripheral blood, obtained on day 0 of AZD1222 vaccination. This receptor was taken from an adult in good health. The CDR3: CASSLRGGGGLETQYF. The CDR3, as DNA: TGTGCCAGCAGCTTGCGAGGCGGGGGGGGCCTGGAGACCCAGTACTTC.